This T cell receptor beta chain was identified in a study of Ad26.COV2.S vaccination and SARS-CoV-2 variants. Study context: The trial was COV1001 and the donor's arm was Ad26.COV2.S. Into the muscle, Ad26.COV2.S was dosed once or twice, 56 days apart. Study-level findings and limits: Vaccine and placebo recipients had similar non-spike TCR breadth.

CDR3 length: 17 residues. Trimming removed 0 bases from V and 10 bases from J; junction bases left unmatched: 13. Germline CDR1 SQVTM, CDR2 ANQGSEA. Treatment reported: some 20 received Ad26.COV2.S at low or high dose, single or two shots; 5 received placebo; per-sample allocation not given. Repertoires come from day 63 after the first vaccine or placebo injection. Concerning this clone: Its antigen is as yet unknown.

Here immunoSEQ multiplex PCR was the method, and the copy in TCRdb shows in-frame clones only, minus some. Among fewer than 400,000 clones, approximately 87% were seen once, and the ten largest hold 5% to 6.5%. The clonotype originates from a person aged 18 to 65 who received the Ad26.COV2.S COVID-19 vaccine or a placebo. The material was peripheral blood, obtained in a trial of Ad26.COV2.S vaccine versus placebo. The chain links TRBV29-1 to TRBJ2-3; 13 bases are a match to TRBD2. The CDR3 DNA sequence: TGCAGCGTTGAAGATCTGGGACTAGCGGGGACCCCGGCGGCGCAGTATTTT. This encodes CSVEDLGLAGTPAAQYF.